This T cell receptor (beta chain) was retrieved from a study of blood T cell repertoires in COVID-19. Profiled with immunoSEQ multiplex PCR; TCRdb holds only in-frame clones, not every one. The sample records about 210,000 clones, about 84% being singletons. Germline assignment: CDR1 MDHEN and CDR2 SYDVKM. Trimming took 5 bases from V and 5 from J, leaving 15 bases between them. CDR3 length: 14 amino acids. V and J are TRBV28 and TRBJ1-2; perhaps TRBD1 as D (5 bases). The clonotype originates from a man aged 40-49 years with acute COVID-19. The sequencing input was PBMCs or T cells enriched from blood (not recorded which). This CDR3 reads CASSLTGSGYGYTF. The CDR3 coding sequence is TGTGCCAGCAGTCTCACAGGCTCCGGTTATGGCTACACCTTC.